This T cell receptor beta chain was profiled in a study of control samples from healthy donors and cancer patients. Some clones are missing from TCRdb's copy, which holds only in-frame ones; the method was immunoSEQ multiplex PCR. The sample carries about 40,000 clones, roughly 92% recorded once. Germline assignment: CDR1 SGHAT and CDR2 FQNNGV. The CDR3 is 13 residues long. V dropped 2 bases and J dropped 9 bases, with 13 bases sitting between them. The clonotype originates from a woman in her forties or fifties in good health. The material sequenced was blood. The chain is built from TRBV11-2 and TRBJ1-1; possible D gene TRBD1, 5 bases. The CDR3 DNA reads as TGTGCCAGCAGCTTATTGGGGCGGGAGAAAGCTTTCTTT. Residues: CASSLLGREKAFF.